The 24 T cell receptor beta chains below come from one sample, sequenced in a study of identical twins. TCRdb independently ran MiXCR on the 5' RACE reads; one entry per CDR3 protein. The sample has around 650,000 distinct CDR3 sequences; just over 7% are singletons. A further study also used this sample, focusing on yellow fever vaccine responses in identical twins.

The sequencing input was PBMCs. These receptors came from a woman younger than 35 in good health.

This clonotype was counted only a few times. The DNA of the CDR3 is TGCAGTGCCACCCGGGACAGGGGGCTCACGGGGCCAGATACGCAGTATTTT. Translating gives CSATRDRGLTGPDTQYF. The chain recombines TRBV20-1 with TRBJ2-3; TRBD1 aligns across 12 bases. The CDR3 has 17 residues. Germline lookup yields CDR1 DFQATT and CDR2 SNEGSKA (reference sequence). V shed 6 bases, J shed 4 bases, and the junction held 14 bases outside the gene matches.

As regards this clonotype: This could be a read error, since a much larger clone is one nucleotide away. The V call is TRBV12-3 or TRBV12-4, the J call TRBJ2-1; 16 bases align to TRBD2. This CDR3 region has 20 residues. CDR3 DNA: TGTGCCAGCAGTTTATTCCGGGGACTAGCGGGAGGGATCTCCTACAATGAGCAGATCTTC. Amino acids: CASSLFRGLAGGISYNEQIF.

V is TRBV4-2 and J is TRBJ2-2; 12 bases line up with TRBD2. The CDR3 has 20 amino acids. The V gene end was trimmed by 0 bases and the J gene end by 2 bases; junction bases not matched to a gene: 10. CDR1 is LGHNA and CDR2 is YNFKEQ in the germline V gene. CDR3 loop: CASSQDRAGLAGFNTGELFF. CDR3 nucleotides: TGTGCCAGCAGCCAAGATAGGGCCGGACTAGCGGGGTTTAACACCGGGGAGCTGTTTTTT.

This clonotype was observed many times. The rearrangement joins TRBV10-3 to TRBJ1-2; TRBD1 is a possible D gene (6 bases). Trimming took off 10 bases at V and 0 bases at J, with 12 bases between the two ends. CDR3 length equals 13 residues. Germline V gives CDR1 ENHRY, CDR2 SYGVKD. The CDR3 DNA is TGTGCCAACACAGGGTATCCTAACTATGGCTACACCTTC. This gives the protein CANTGYPNYGYTF.

The table lists this clonotype with many counts. The V and J genes are TRBV28 and TRBJ2-2, with 8 bases fitting TRBD1. In germline, CDR1 is MDHEN, CDR2 SYDVKM. The CDR3 covers 13 residues. Here the CDR3 reads CAVTGAGAGELFF. The CDR3 bases are TGTGCTGTGACAGGGGCCGGTGCCGGGGAGCTGTTTTTT.

This clonotype was found many times. This chain uses TRBV5-1 with TRBJ2-1; D remains unclear. Trimming removed 4 bases from V and 7 bases from J, with 18 bases in between. The germline V gene encodes CDR1 SGHRS and CDR2 YFSETQ. There are 15 residues in the CDR3. CDR3 nucleotide sequence: TGCGCCAGCAGCCCTCAGTCCGGGTTTCAGAATGAGCAGTTCTTC. It yields the protein CASSPQSGFQNEQFF.

The chain employs TRBV14 and TRBJ2-7; 9 positions agree with TRBD1. Trimming at V came to 5 bases and at J to 2 bases, leaving 19 bases not matched to a gene. The length of the CDR3 is 19 residues. The germline gives CDR1 SGHDN, CDR2 FVKESK. CDR3 DNA: TGTGCCAGCAGCGAAGGACAGGGGCTTACCACCCTCGCTGCCTACGAGCAGTACGTC. Protein product: CASSEGQGLTTLAAYEQYV.

In this sample, this clonotype turned up many times. The chain joins TRBV12-3 or TRBV12-4 to TRBJ2-7; 8 bases agree with TRBD1. The trim removed 7 bases at V and 1 base at J, leaving 24 bases unmatched. The CDR3 is made up of 20 amino acids. As DNA, the CDR3 is TGTGCCAGCAATTCCGGGCCCGAGGACAGGGAAGCCATCCCATCCTACGAGCAGTACGTC. It encodes CASNSGPEDREAIPSYEQYV.

This chain links TRBV4-1 with TRBJ1-1, with D possibly TRBD1 on 5 matching bases. This CDR3 has 13 residues. Germline V gene sequence: CDR1 MGHRA, CDR2 YSYEKL. The V gene lost 1 base and the J gene lost 5 bases, with 8 bases spanning the gap. The CDR3 here is CASSQAWGTEAFF. For the CDR3, the DNA is TGCGCCAGCAGCCAAGCCTGGGGGACTGAAGCTTTCTTT.

The CDR3 is CSALGGGNYEQYV. The CDR3 coding sequence is TGCAGTGCCCTTGGCGGGGGCAACTACGAGCAGTACGTC. The chain carries TRBV20-1 and TRBJ2-7, with D possibly matching TRBD2 (7 bases). In germline, CDR1 is DFQATT, CDR2 SNEGSKA (reference sequence). The CDR3 contains 13 residues. Trimming took off 6 bases at V and 3 bases at J, with 15 bases between the two ends.

The genes are TRBV20-1 and TRBJ2-1; 12 bases match TRBD2. Trimming took 3 bases from V and 7 from J; bases not matched to a gene: 7. The CDR3 is made up of 15 amino acids. In germline, CDR1 is DFQATT, CDR2 SNEGSKA (reference sequence). CDR3 protein: CSASAGLAGLNEQFF. CDR3 in DNA: TGCAGTGCTAGCGCAGGACTAGCGGGACTGAATGAGCAGTTCTTC.

This chain connects TRBV5-1 to TRBJ2-1, with D perhaps matching TRBD2 (6 bases). Germline-derived CDR1 and CDR2 are SGHRS and YFSETQ. CDR3 length equals 15 residues. Trimming removed 0 bases from V and 4 bases from J, with 11 bases in between. The CDR3: CASSLDSGLYNEQFF. CDR3 sequence (DNA): TGCGCCAGCAGCTTGGATAGCGGACTTTACAATGAGCAGTTCTTC.

The chain employs TRBV28 and TRBJ2-1; no clear D. V lost 8 bases and J lost 2, with 19 bases in between. CDR3 length equals 16 residues. The germline gives CDR1 MDHEN, CDR2 SYDVKM. The CDR3 region is CASLYHGPIPYNEQFF. In DNA, the CDR3 is TGTGCCAGCCTCTATCATGGCCCTATCCCCTACAATGAGCAGTTCTTC.

This clonotype was picked up a small number of times. The chain employs TRBV12-3 or TRBV12-4 and TRBJ2-7; 7 nucleotides match TRBD2. V shed 6 bases, J shed 2 bases, and the junction held 10 bases outside the gene matches. The CDR3 spans 15 residues. The CDR3 sequence is CASRPGGGRAYEQYF. The DNA of the CDR3 is TGTGCCAGCAGACCGGGTGGCGGGAGAGCCTACGAGCAGTACTTC.

CDR3 in DNA: TGTGCCAGCAGTTCCGAAGCGGGAGTCCCGAGCGAGCAGTACTTC. This sequence encodes CASSSEAGVPSEQYF. This sequence joins TRBV6-5 and TRBJ2-7; TRBD2 aligns across 8 bases. V shed 4 bases, J shed 6 bases, and the junction held 11 bases outside the gene matches. Germline V lookup: CDR1 MNHEY, CDR2 SVGAGI. The CDR3 is made up of 15 amino acids.

This chain joins TRBV6-1 and TRBJ2-3; 10 nucleotides agree with TRBD2. V trimming: 6 bases; J trimming: 4 bases; junction bases outside the gene matches: 13. Germline V CDR1 and CDR2: MNHNS, SASEGT. The CDR3 sequence is 17 residues long. DNA of the CDR3: TGTGCCAGCAGACAAAGGAGGCTAGCGGGAGCCCCAGATACGCAGTATTTT. It encodes CASRQRRLAGAPDTQYF.

There are many counts of this clonotype. This rearrangement joins TRBV21-1 to TRBJ2-7; the D call TRBD2 from the table was never checked on the DNA. TRBV21-1 is a listed pseudogene. This CDR3 has 16 residues. The CDR3 loop reads CASSKPSTTGPYEQYV. DNA for the CDR3: TGTGCCAGCAGCAAACCTAGCACGACAGGGCCCTACGAGCAGTACGTC.

V and J are TRBV9 and TRBJ1-1; the match to TRBD1 covers 7 bases. The CDR3 loop spans 14 amino acids. Trimming at V came to 4 bases and at J to 3 bases, leaving 6 bases not matched to a gene. In germline, CDR1 is SGDLS, CDR2 YYNGEE. This CDR3 reads CASSKRTGDTEAFF. The CDR3 DNA is TGTGCCAGCAGCAAACGAACAGGGGACACTGAAGCTTTCTTT.

This clonotype was observed at least ten times. The rearrangement joins TRBV10-3 to TRBJ1-2; D unclear. With 8 bases removed from V and 8 bases from J, the gap between germline ends came to 18 bases. The CDR3 consists of 13 residues. Germline values: CDR1 ENHRY, CDR2 SYGVKD. CDR3 sequence: CAIGVQREEGYTF. CDR3 bases: TGTGCCATCGGTGTCCAGCGGGAAGAGGGCTACACCTTC.

Ten or more counts support this clonotype. V gene TRBV24-1 combines with J gene TRBJ2-7; a weak D match, TRBD1 (6 bases). The CDR3 has 14 amino acids. Germline V gives CDR1 KGHDR, CDR2 SFDVKD. V was shortened by 4 bases and J by 5 bases, with 14 bases between the two germline ends. CDR3 DNA sequence: TGTGCCACCAGTGAATCAGGGGAAGTTGACGAGCAGTACTTC. Protein product: CATSESGEVDEQYF.

This clonotype was observed a few times. The chain carries TRBV24-1 and TRBJ1-2; no definite D call. The CDR3 length is 12 residues. The germline V and J ends were trimmed by 5 bases and 9 bases, with 12 bases remaining between them. Germline-derived CDR1 and CDR2 are KGHDR and SFDVKD. The CDR3 nucleotides read TGTGCCACCAGTGTCCGAGAGGACCGCTACACCTTC. Encoded protein: CATSVREDRYTF.

This clonotype was detected a few times. The chain employs TRBV9 and TRBJ2-4; 11 positions agree with TRBD2. The germline gives CDR1 SGDLS, CDR2 YYNGEE. This CDR3 comprises 19 residues. Unmatched junction bases numbered 12, after V lost 4 bases and J lost 0 bases. This CDR3 reads CASSPPGTSGPLAKNIQYF. Here the CDR3 DNA reads TGTGCCAGCAGCCCACCCGGGACTAGCGGTCCCTTAGCCAAAAACATTCAGTACTTC.

This clonotype came up many times. The genes are TRBV20-1 and TRBJ1-2; D is undetermined. The V and J ends lost 0 bases and 2 bases respectively, with 7 bases between them. The CDR3 has 13 amino acids. The germline CDR1 and CDR2 sequences are DFQATT and SNEGSKA (reference sequence). The CDR3 here is CSAREDRNYGYTF. The CDR3 coding sequence is TGCAGTGCTAGAGAAGATAGAAACTATGGCTACACCTTC.

The chain is built from TRBV12-3 or TRBV12-4 and TRBJ2-1; a weak D match, TRBD1 (5 bases). CDR3 length equals 16 residues. Trimming removed 7 bases at V and 2 bases at J, with 18 bases between. The CDR3 sequence: CASNLRRRVAYNEQFF. The CDR3 nucleotides read TGTGCCAGCAACTTACGGCGCAGGGTGGCCTACAATGAGCAGTTCTTC.